The 15 T cell receptor beta chains below were found in one sample sequenced in a study of blood T cell repertoires in COVID-19. Libraries were prepared by immunoSEQ multiplex PCR; TCRdb keeps only in-frame clonotypes and omits some of them. The sample holds more than 200,000 clones, around 86% seen once. Source material: peripheral blood. The receptors come from a woman between 45 and 60 years old with COVID-19, enrolled during active disease.

This chain uses TRBV27 with TRBJ2-1, with D possibly matching TRBD2 (6 bases). V dropped 5 bases and J dropped 7 bases, with 12 bases sitting between them. This CDR3 is 13 amino acids long. Germline CDR1 reads MNHEY; CDR2 reads SMNVEV (reference sequence). The CDR3 reads CASSTGLQNEQFF. The DNA of the CDR3 is TGTGCCAGCAGTACCGGACTACAAAATGAGCAGTTCTTC.

This clone has a single count. V usage is TRBV28 and J usage is TRBJ1-2; D gene ambiguous. The V and J ends lost 7 bases and 4 bases respectively, with 10 bases between them. Germline values: CDR1 MDHEN, CDR2 SYDVKM. The CDR3 totals 12 residues. In nucleotides, the CDR3 is TGTGCCAGCAAATCCGGGTTCTATGGCTACACCTTC. Translation gives CASKSGFYGYTF.

The chain uses TRBV28 and TRBJ1-2; D gene unclear. Germline assignment: CDR1 MDHEN and CDR2 SYDVKM. The CDR3 loop spans 16 amino acids. Trimming cost V 9 bases and J 0 bases, with 20 bases left between them. The CDR3 sequence is CASRTPGEGSNYGYTF. The CDR3 DNA sequence: TGTGCCAGTAGAACTCCCGGTGAGGGATCTAACTATGGCTACACCTTC.

The V gene is TRBV12-3 or TRBV12-4, the J gene TRBJ1-3; a weak D match, TRBD1 (5 bases). V lost 3 bases and J lost 5, with 8 bases in between. The CDR3 is 13 amino acids. The CDR3 region has the DNA TGTGCCAGCAGTTTTGGGGGGAGAAACACCATATATTTT. It specifies CASSFGGRNTIYF.

This rearrangement joins TRBV27 to TRBJ2-3, with TRBD2 identical over 8 bases. J was trimmed by 1 base and V by 7 bases; bases with no gene match: 4. CDR1 and CDR2 (germline): MNHEY, SMNVEV (reference sequence). CDR3 length: 14 residues. CDR3 bases: TGTGCCAGCATTCCAGCGGGGGGCACAGATACGCAGTATTTT. Its translation is CASIPAGGTDTQYF.

J is TRBJ1-5 and V is TRBV4-1, with 7 bases matching TRBD1. Per germline, CDR1 MGHRA and CDR2 YSYEKL. The CDR3 loop spans 20 amino acids. Germline trimming cut 2 bases from V and 4 bases from J; bases unmatched to any gene: 20. CDR3 sequence: CASSQYARWGLTGVNQPQHF. In DNA, the CDR3 is TGCGCCAGCAGCCAATATGCCCGATGGGGATTAACAGGGGTGAATCAGCCCCAGCATTTT.

The chain recombines TRBV28 with TRBJ2-5; no firm D call. Trimming cost V 5 bases and J 5 bases, with 9 bases left between them. The CDR3 length is 12 residues. Germline CDR1 and CDR2: MDHEN and SYDVKM. CDR3 nucleotides: TGTGCCAGCAGTGTCCCCATCGAGACCCAGTACTTC. This gives the protein CASSVPIETQYF.

This chain uses TRBV6-5 with TRBJ1-6, with D perhaps matching TRBD1 (5 bases). CDR3 length: 15 residues. Between the trimmed V and J ends, which lost 7 bases and 0 bases, there was a span of 10 bases. The V gene's germline CDR1 is MNHEY and CDR2 SVGAGI. The CDR3 coding sequence is TGTGCCAGCAAACAGGATCCCTCCTATAATTCACCCCTCCACTTT. The encoded protein is CASKQDPSYNSPLHF.

The rearrangement joins TRBV7-9 to TRBJ1-5; D call uncertain. Trimming removed 0 bases at V and 6 bases at J, with 15 bases between. Germline-derived CDR1 and CDR2 are SEHNR and FQNEAQ (reference sequence). The CDR3 extends over 16 amino acids. The CDR3 loop reads CASSLALGVGRQPQHF. For the CDR3, the DNA is TGTGCCAGCAGCTTAGCGCTCGGGGTAGGGCGTCAGCCCCAGCATTTT.

Points on this clone: Germline is not matched at one junction end, which may reflect a read error. The chain joins TRBV6-1 to TRBJ1-5; a possible D gene is TRBD1 (6 bases). CDR3 length equals 12 residues. Germline lookup yields CDR1 MNHNS and CDR2 SASEGT. CDR3 protein: CASSQAQGPQHF. For the CDR3, the DNA is TGTGCCAGCAGTCAAGCACAGGGACCCCAGCATTTT.

The V and J genes are TRBV11-3 and TRBJ1-1; D call uncertain. V dropped 4 bases and J dropped 5 bases, with 20 bases sitting between them. There are 16 residues in the CDR3. CDR1 SGHNT and CDR2 YENEEA come from the germline V gene. CDR3 nucleotides: TGTGCCAGCAGCTCAGCCCCCTACGGGGTTGGGACTGAAGCTTTCTTT. As protein: CASSSAPYGVGTEAFF. Full variable domain (outside the CDR3, taken from reference TRBV11-3 and TRBJ1-1): EAGVVQSPRYKIIEKKQPVAFWCNPISGHNTLYWYLQNLGQGPELLIRYENEEAVDDSQLPKDRFSAERLKGVDSTLKIQPAELGDSAVYLCASSSAPYGVGTEAFFGQGTRLTVV.

The sample holds one count of this clone. The chain carries TRBV5-1 and TRBJ1-2; 8 bases agree with TRBD1. The V gene end was trimmed by 7 bases and the J gene end by 2 bases; junction bases not matched to a gene: 4. Germline V gene data show CDR1 as SGHRS and CDR2 as YFSETQ. The CDR3 consists of 13 residues. In DNA, the CDR3 is TGCGCCAGCGGCGGACAGGGAAACTATGGCTACACCTTC. Its translation is CASGGQGNYGYTF. Variable domain in full (rest from reference TRBV5-1 and TRBJ1-2): KAGVTQTPRYLIKTRGQQVTLSCSPISGHRSVSWYQQTPGQGLQFLFEYFSETQRNKGNFPGRFSGRQFSNSRSEMNVSTLELGDSALYLCASGGQGNYGYTFGSGTRLTVV.

V and J are TRBV4-1 and TRBJ1-1, with 12 bases identical to TRBD1. The ends lost 0 bases at V and 0 bases at J; junction bases unmatched: 14. Per the germline V gene, CDR1 is MGHRA and CDR2 is YSYEKL. The CDR3 has 21 amino acids. The CDR3 DNA sequence: TGCGCCAGCAGCCAAGACCGGGACAGGGGGCCGTGGAGCCTCATGAACACTGAAGCTTTCTTT. Protein: CASSQDRDRGPWSLMNTEAFF.

The rearrangement uses TRBV9 and TRBJ1-6; no clear D. CDR3 length: 14 residues. Germline assignment: CDR1 SGDLS and CDR2 YYNGEE. V lost 0 bases to trimming and J lost 6 bases, with 7 bases between them. The CDR3 DNA follows: TGTGCCAGCAGCGTAGACGTCGGTAATTCACCCCTCCACTTT. It is translated as CASSVDVGNSPLHF. Complete variable domain (other parts from reference TRBV9 and TRBJ1-6): DSGVTQTPKHLITATGQRVTLRCSPRSGDLSVYWYQQSLDQGLQFLIQYYNGEERAKGNILERFSAQQFPDLHSELNLSSLELGDSALYFCASSVDVGNSPLHFGNGTRLTVT.

This chain joins TRBV14 and TRBJ1-5, with 8 bases aligning to TRBD1. The CDR3 runs to 14 residues. The junction had 2 bases not matched to a gene; V was cut back by 6 bases and J by 1 base. The germline V gene encodes CDR1 SGHDN and CDR2 FVKESK. CDR3 sequence (DNA): TGTGCCAGCAGACAGGGGGGAAGCAATCAGCCCCAGCATTTT. Protein product: CASRQGGSNQPQHF.